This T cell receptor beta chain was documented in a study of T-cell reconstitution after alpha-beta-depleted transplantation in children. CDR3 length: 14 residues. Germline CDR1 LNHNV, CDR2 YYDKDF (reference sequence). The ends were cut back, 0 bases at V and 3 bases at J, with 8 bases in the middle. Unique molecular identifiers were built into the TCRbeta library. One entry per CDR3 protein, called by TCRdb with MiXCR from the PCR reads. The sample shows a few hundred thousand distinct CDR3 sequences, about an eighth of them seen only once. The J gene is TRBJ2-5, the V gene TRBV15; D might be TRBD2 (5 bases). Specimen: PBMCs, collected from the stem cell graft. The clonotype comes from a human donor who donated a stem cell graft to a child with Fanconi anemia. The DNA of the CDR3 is TGTGCCACCAGCAGAGATCTGAGGGAAGAGACCCAGTACTTC. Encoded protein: CATSRDLREETQYF.